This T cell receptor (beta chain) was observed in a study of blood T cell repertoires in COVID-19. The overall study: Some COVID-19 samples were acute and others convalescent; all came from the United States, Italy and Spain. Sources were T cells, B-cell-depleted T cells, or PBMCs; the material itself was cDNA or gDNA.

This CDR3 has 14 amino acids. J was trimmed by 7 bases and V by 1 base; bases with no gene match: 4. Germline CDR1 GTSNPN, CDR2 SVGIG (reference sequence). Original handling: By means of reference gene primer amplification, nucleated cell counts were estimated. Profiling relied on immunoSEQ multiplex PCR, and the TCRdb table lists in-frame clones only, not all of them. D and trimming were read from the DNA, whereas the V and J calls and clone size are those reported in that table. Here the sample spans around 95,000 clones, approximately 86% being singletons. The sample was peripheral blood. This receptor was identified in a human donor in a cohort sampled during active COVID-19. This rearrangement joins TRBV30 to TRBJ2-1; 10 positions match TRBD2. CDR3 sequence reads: CAWSASGSENEQFF. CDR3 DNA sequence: TGTGCCTGGAGTGCTAGCGGGAGCGAGAATGAGCAGTTCTTC.